Listed below are T cell receptor beta chains from one sample, sequenced in a study of shared clonotypes between healthy human individuals. Repertoires were generated with immunoSEQ multiplex PCR, while TCRdb's copy carries only in-frame clones and drops some. The sample yields a few million clones, 90% to 95% seen once. Specimen: naive CD4+ T cells sorted from blood. The receptor set was obtained from a man between 18 and 35 years old in good health. CDR3s include the opening cysteine and the closing phenylalanine or tryptophan. The D gene is left open where the match is weak. Where a row states a size, it is once, few, many or the class of an expanded clone; other rows omit it.

cdr3_length: 15; d_call: TRBD2; j_call: TRBJ2-1; clone_size: .; v_call: TRBV5-1; cdr3_nt: TGCGCCAGCAGCTTGAGTAGCGGGGCCCTGATGGAGCAGTTCTTC; cdr3_aa: CASSLSSGALMEQFF
cdr3_length: 15; d_call: TRBD1; j_call: TRBJ1-1; clone_size: .; v_call: TRBV6-5; cdr3_nt: TGTGCCAGCAGTTTATACGGACAGGGGGCCACTGAAGCTTTCTTT; cdr3_aa: CASSLYGQGATEAFF
cdr3_length: 14; d_call: TRBD2; j_call: TRBJ2-1; clone_size: once; v_call: TRBV7-2; cdr3_nt: TGTGCCAGCAGGCCCGGGGGGGCCGCGGATGAGCAGTTCTTC; cdr3_aa: CASRPGGAADEQFF
cdr3_length: 13; d_call: TRBD2; j_call: TRBJ2-3; clone_size: once; v_call: TRBV6-5; cdr3_nt: TGTGCCAGCAGTTACCGTGCGGGAGGCGCGCAGTATTTT; cdr3_aa: CASSYRAGGAQYF
cdr3_length: 16; d_call: .; j_call: TRBJ2-2; clone_size: .; v_call: TRBV11-1; cdr3_nt: TGTGCCAGCAGCTTGTTTCAGGGGACGAACACCGGGGAGCTGTTTTTT; cdr3_aa: CASSLFQGTNTGELFF
cdr3_length: 16; d_call: .; j_call: TRBJ2-1; clone_size: .; v_call: TRBV19; cdr3_nt: TGTGCCAGTACCTTCGGCGTACAAAGCTCCTACAATGAGCAGTTCTTC; cdr3_aa: CASTFGVQSSYNEQFF
cdr3_length: 14; d_call: .; j_call: TRBJ2-7; clone_size: .; v_call: TRBV6-5; cdr3_nt: TGTGCCAGCAGTCCCCCCGAATCCCCCTGGGAGCAGTACTTC; cdr3_aa: CASSPPESPWEQYF
cdr3_length: 15; d_call: .; j_call: TRBJ1-6; clone_size: .; v_call: TRBV28; cdr3_nt: TGTGCCAGCAGTTTATATGGTCGGAATAATTCACCCCTCCACTTT; cdr3_aa: CASSLYGRNNSPLHF
cdr3_length: 13; d_call: .; j_call: TRBJ2-2; clone_size: once; v_call: TRBV7-7; cdr3_nt: TGTGCTAGCAGCTTAGGCCCGGCCGGGGAGCTGTTTTTT; cdr3_aa: CASSLGPAGELFF
cdr3_length: 14; d_call: .; j_call: TRBJ2-7; clone_size: .; v_call: TRBV27; cdr3_nt: TGTGCCAGCAGTTTAGGTGGCGGGACCTACGAGCAGTACTTC; cdr3_aa: CASSLGGGTYEQYF
cdr3_length: 15; d_call: .; j_call: TRBJ1-6; clone_size: once; v_call: TRBV19; cdr3_nt: TGTGCCAGTTGTCCCGGTGCGGAAACCAGTTCACCCCTCCACTTT; cdr3_aa: CASCPGAETSSPLHF
cdr3_length: 15; d_call: .; j_call: TRBJ1-4; clone_size: .; v_call: TRBV4-3; cdr3_nt: TGCGCCAGCAGCCAAGGTCGGACTTTTGGGGAAAAACTGTTTTTT; cdr3_aa: CASSQGRTFGEKLFF
cdr3_length: 14; d_call: TRBD1; j_call: TRBJ1-4; clone_size: .; v_call: TRBV5-1; cdr3_nt: TGCGCCAGCAGCTCGGGACAGGGGGGTGAAAAACTGTTTTTT; cdr3_aa: CASSSGQGGEKLFF
cdr3_length: 16; d_call: TRBD2; j_call: TRBJ2-7; clone_size: .; v_call: TRBV6-5; cdr3_nt: TGTGCCAGCAGTTACACCGGGACTAGCGGGAGATACGAGCAGTACTTC; cdr3_aa: CASSYTGTSGRYEQYF
cdr3_length: 12; d_call: .; j_call: TRBJ2-7; clone_size: .; v_call: TRBV18; cdr3_nt: TGTGCCAGCTCCTCCGGAACATACGAGCAGTACTTC; cdr3_aa: CASSSGTYEQYF
cdr3_length: 15; d_call: .; j_call: TRBJ2-2; clone_size: once; v_call: TRBV19; cdr3_nt: TGTGCCAGTAGCAGCCGGGGCTCGAACACCGGGGAGCTGTTTTTT; cdr3_aa: CASSSRGSNTGELFF
cdr3_length: 16; d_call: TRBD2; j_call: TRBJ2-1; clone_size: .; v_call: TRBV29-1; cdr3_nt: TGCAGCGTTGAACCCGGACTAGCGGGATCCTACAATGAGCAGTTCTTC; cdr3_aa: CSVEPGLAGSYNEQFF
cdr3_length: 16; d_call: .; j_call: TRBJ2-5; clone_size: .; v_call: TRBV5-1; cdr3_nt: TGCGCCAGCAGCTTGGTAGAAAGCCTGGGTTCGGAGACCCAGTACTTC; cdr3_aa: CASSLVESLGSETQYF
cdr3_length: 15; d_call: TRBD2; j_call: TRBJ2-1; clone_size: .; v_call: TRBV30; cdr3_nt: TGTGCCTGGCATACCGGGGCGGGAGGCTCAAATGAGCAGTTCTTC; cdr3_aa: CAWHTGAGGSNEQFF
cdr3_length: 14; d_call: .; j_call: TRBJ2-3; clone_size: once; v_call: TRBV2; cdr3_nt: TGTGCCAGCCGAGGAGGCCCACCTCCAGATACGCAGTATTTT; cdr3_aa: CASRGGPPPDTQYF
cdr3_length: 13; d_call: .; j_call: TRBJ2-7; clone_size: few; v_call: TRBV29-1; cdr3_nt: TGCAGCGTGGCCACTTCCGATTTGAACGAGCAGTACTTC; cdr3_aa: CSVATSDLNEQYF
cdr3_length: 15; d_call: TRBD1; j_call: TRBJ1-5; clone_size: .; v_call: TRBV15; cdr3_nt: TGTGCCACCAGCAGCGGACAGGGGATCAATCAGCCCCAGCATTTT; cdr3_aa: CATSSGQGINQPQHF
cdr3_length: 14; d_call: .; j_call: TRBJ2-3; clone_size: .; v_call: TRBV6-5; cdr3_nt: TGTGCCAGCAATGTGGGGCCGGGCACAGATACGCAGTATTTT; cdr3_aa: CASNVGPGTDTQYF
cdr3_length: 15; d_call: .; j_call: TRBJ1-2; clone_size: .; v_call: TRBV6-5; cdr3_nt: TGTGCCAGCAGTTACTCCCCGGGGGGGGCGTATGGCTACACCTTC; cdr3_aa: CASSYSPGGAYGYTF
cdr3_length: 14; d_call: .; j_call: TRBJ1-4; clone_size: few; v_call: TRBV7-9; cdr3_nt: TGTGCCAGCAGCTTAGTAGGGGGTAATGAAAAACTGTTTTTT; cdr3_aa: CASSLVGGNEKLFF
cdr3_length: 16; d_call: .; j_call: TRBJ2-2; clone_size: .; v_call: TRBV6-5; cdr3_nt: TGTGCCAGCAGTTCCTTACAGGGCGGTTGGACCGGGGAGCTGTTTTTT; cdr3_aa: CASSSLQGGWTGELFF